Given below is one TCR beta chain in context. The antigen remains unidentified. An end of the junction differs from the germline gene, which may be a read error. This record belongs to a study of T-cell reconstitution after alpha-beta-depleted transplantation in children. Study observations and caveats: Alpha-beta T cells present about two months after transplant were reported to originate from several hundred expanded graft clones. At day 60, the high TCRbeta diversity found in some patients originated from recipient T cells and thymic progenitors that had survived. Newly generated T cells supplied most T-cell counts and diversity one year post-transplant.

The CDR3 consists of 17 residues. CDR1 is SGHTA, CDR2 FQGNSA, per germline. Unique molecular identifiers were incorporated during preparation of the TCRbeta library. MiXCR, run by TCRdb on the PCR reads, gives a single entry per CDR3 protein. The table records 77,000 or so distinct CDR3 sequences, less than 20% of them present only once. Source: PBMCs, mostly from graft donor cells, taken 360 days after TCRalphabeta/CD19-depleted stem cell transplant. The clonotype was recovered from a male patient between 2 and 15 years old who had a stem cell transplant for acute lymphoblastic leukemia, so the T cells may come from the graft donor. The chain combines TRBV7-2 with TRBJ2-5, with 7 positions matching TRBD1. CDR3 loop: CASSLGRLTGKKETQYF. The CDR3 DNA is TGTGCCAGCAGTTTAGGGAGACTGACAGGGAAGAAAGAGACCCAGTACTTC. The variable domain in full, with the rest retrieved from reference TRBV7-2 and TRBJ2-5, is GAGVSQSPSNKVTEKGKDVELRCDPISGHTALYWYRQSLGQGLEFLIYFQGNSAPDKSGLPSDRFSAERTGGSVSTLTIQRTQQEDSAVYLCASSLGRLTGKKETQYFGPGTRLLVL.